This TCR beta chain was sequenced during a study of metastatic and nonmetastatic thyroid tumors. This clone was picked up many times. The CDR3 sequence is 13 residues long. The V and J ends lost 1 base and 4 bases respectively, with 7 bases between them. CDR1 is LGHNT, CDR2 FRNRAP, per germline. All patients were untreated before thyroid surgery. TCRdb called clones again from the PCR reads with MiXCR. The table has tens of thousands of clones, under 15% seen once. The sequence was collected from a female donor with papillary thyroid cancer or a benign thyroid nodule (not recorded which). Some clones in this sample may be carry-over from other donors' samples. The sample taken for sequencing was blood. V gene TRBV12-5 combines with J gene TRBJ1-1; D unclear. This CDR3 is CASGLGVSTEAFF. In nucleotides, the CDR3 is TGTGCTAGTGGTTTGGGGGTGAGCACTGAAGCTTTCTTT.